What follows are 19 T cell receptor beta chains derived from one specimen sequenced in a study of patients and donors after allogeneic stem cell transplantation. Each CDR3 protein is one row after TCRdb ran MiXCR on the RT-PCR reads. The repertoire holds approximately 430,000 distinct CDR3 sequences, with roughly 16% as singletons. Sequencing was done on a sample of blood, either unsorted or a sorted T cell fraction (not recorded which). These receptors were obtained from a human donor who was either an allogeneic HSCT recipient or a stem cell or donor lymphocyte infusion donor (not recorded which). It is not recorded whose cells these are; they may come from a transplant donor.

The chain has TRBV6-2 or TRBV6-3 and TRBJ2-7, with D perhaps given as TRBD1 or TRBD2 (5 bases each). Germline V lookup: CDR1 MNHEY, CDR2 SVGEGT. CDR3 length equals 14 residues. V was cut by 7 bases and J by 0 bases, with 13 bases left in between. The DNA for the CDR3 is TGTGCCAGCAAAGCCCAGAGGGGCTCCTACGAGCAGTACTTC. Translated, it gives CASKAQRGSYEQYF.

There are a few counts of this clonotype. The chain recombines TRBV20-1 with TRBJ2-7; 7 nucleotides line up with TRBD1. The CDR3 extends over 13 amino acids. The V gene end was trimmed by 2 bases and the J gene end by 6 bases; junction bases not matched to a gene: 7. Per germline, CDR1 DFQATT and CDR2 SNEGSKA (reference sequence). This CDR3 reads CSARLAGGGEQYF. In nucleotides, the CDR3 is TGCAGTGCTAGACTGGCAGGGGGTGGCGAGCAGTACTTC.

This rearrangement joins TRBV19 to TRBJ1-1; tentatively, D is TRBD1 (5 bases). The germline gives CDR1 LNHDA, CDR2 SQIVND (reference sequence). This CDR3 is built from 14 residues. V was clipped by 1 base and J by 6 bases, with 12 bases between them. CDR3 loop: CASSIVGALAEAFF. CDR3 sequence (DNA): TGTGCCAGTAGTATAGTTGGGGCCCTCGCTGAAGCTTTCTTT.

The rearrangement joins TRBV29-1 to TRBJ1-1, with a tentative D call TRBD1 (6 bases). V lost 6 bases to trimming and J lost 11 bases, with 16 bases between them. The CDR3 runs 11 residues. CDR1 is SQVTM, CDR2 ANQGSEA, per germline. CDR3: CSVRITGSAFF. CDR3 coding DNA: TGCAGCGTCCGCATCACAGGGTCTGCTTTCTTT.

In its sample, this clonotype was seen many times. V usage is TRBV20-1 and J usage is TRBJ1-2; D ambiguous. The germline V and J ends were trimmed by 5 bases and 3 bases, with 1 base remaining between them. In germline, CDR1 is DFQATT, CDR2 SNEGSKA (reference sequence). The CDR3 runs to 9 residues. The CDR3 protein is CSAHYGYTF. CDR3 DNA: TGCAGTGCTCACTATGGCTACACCTTC.

This clonotype was counted many times. The chain uses TRBV4-1 and TRBJ1-2, with no clear D. The CDR3 has 15 residues. Germline CDR1 MGHRA, CDR2 YSYEKL. V lost 0 bases and J 3 bases, leaving 11 bases between the germline ends. CDR3 loop: CASSQEQNKYYGYTF. DNA for the CDR3: TGCGCCAGCAGCCAAGAGCAGAATAAGTACTATGGCTACACCTTC.

This clonotype was seen a few times. V gene TRBV3-1 combines with J gene TRBJ2-5; tentatively, D is TRBD2 (7 bases). CDR3 size: 17 residues. Trimming removed 1 base at V and 4 bases at J, with 19 bases between. Per germline, CDR1 LGHDT and CDR2 YNNKEL (reference sequence). In nucleotides, the CDR3 is TGTGCCAGCAGCCAAGTACACGGGGGCCCGGGAGGAGAGACCCAGTACTTC. Its protein product is CASSQVHGGPGGETQYF.

This clonotype occurred a few times. The genes are TRBV5-6 and TRBJ1-2; D is ambiguous. This CDR3 contains 13 residues. The germline V and J ends were trimmed by 1 base and 8 bases, with 12 bases remaining between them. The V gene's germline CDR1 is SGHDT and CDR2 YYEEEE. Written as DNA, the CDR3 is TGTGCCAGCAGCTTGCGAGGGTCTCGAGGCTACACCTTC. Protein product: CASSLRGSRGYTF.

DNA of the CDR3: TGTGCCAGCCATCGCCCCGGGACGCCGGGGACCCAGTACTTC. This encodes CASHRPGTPGTQYF. The rearrangement links TRBV12-3 or TRBV12-4 to TRBJ2-5, with D perhaps matching TRBD1 or TRBD2 (5 bases each). The CDR3 length is 14 residues. Trimming took off 8 bases at V and 7 bases at J, with 20 bases between the two ends.

This clonotype was counted only a few times. The chain carries TRBV9 and TRBJ1-2; D unresolved. Trimming pared 0 bases from V and 2 bases from J, leaving 8 bases between. The CDR3 totals 14 residues. CDR1 and CDR2 (germline): SGDLS, YYNGEE. The CDR3 reads CASSVAEGNYGYTF. CDR3 in DNA: TGTGCCAGCAGCGTAGCTGAAGGAAACTATGGCTACACCTTC. The full variable domain, completed using reference TRBV9 and TRBJ1-2, is DSGVTQTPKHLITATGQRVTLRCSPRSGDLSVYWYQQSLDQGLQFLIQYYNGEERAKGNILERFSAQQFPDLHSELNLSSLELGDSALYFCASSVAEGNYGYTFGSGTRLTVV.

The table lists this clonotype with a count of one. V and J are TRBV29-1 and TRBJ2-5; no reliable D call. The CDR3 is 13 amino acids. The V gene's germline CDR1 is SQVTM and CDR2 ANQGSEA. The germline V and J ends were trimmed by 6 bases and 5 bases, with 16 bases remaining between them. The CDR3 DNA reads as TGCAGCGTGGTTCACGTCCTTGGGGAGACCCAGTACTTC. This gives the protein CSVVHVLGETQYF.

The CDR3 sequence: CASSSPGAFNSPLHF. DNA of the CDR3: TGTGCCAGCAGTTCCCCAGGGGCCTTTAATTCACCCCTCCACTTT. The chain carries TRBV28 and TRBJ1-6; D might be TRBD1 (6 bases). The germline gives CDR1 MDHEN, CDR2 SYDVKM. Trimming left V 4 bases short and J 6 bases short, with 13 bases between. The CDR3 extends over 15 amino acids.

The count of this clonotype is one. The genes are TRBV12-3 or TRBV12-4 and TRBJ1-1, with D tentatively TRBD1 (6 bases). The CDR3 runs 14 residues. V was cut by 4 bases and J by 4 bases, with 13 bases left in between. The CDR3 reads CASSSLGGGTEAFF. CDR3 DNA sequence: TGTGCCAGCAGTTCGTTAGGAGGGGGCACTGAAGCTTTCTTT.

The chain links TRBV2 to TRBJ1-4; a weak D match, TRBD1 (5 bases). CDR1 and CDR2 from the germline V gene are SNHLY and FYNNEI. V was trimmed by 5 bases and J by 7 bases, leaving 14 bases between them. The CDR3 is 14 residues long. For the CDR3, the DNA is TGTGCCAGCAGTAAGCAGGGACTGGTTGAAAAACTGTTTTTT. This gives the protein CASSKQGLVEKLFF.

This chain connects TRBV6-2 or TRBV6-3 to TRBJ2-2, with D perhaps matching TRBD1 (5 bases). Trimming left V 7 bases short and J 6 bases short, with 12 bases between. CDR3 length: 13 amino acids. CDR1 is MNHEY and CDR2 is SVGEGT in the germline V gene. The CDR3: CASNQGQAGELFF. The CDR3 region has the DNA TGTGCCAGCAACCAGGGCCAGGCCGGGGAGCTGTTTTTT.

The V and J genes are TRBV6-1 and TRBJ1-1; D unresolved. V was trimmed by 4 bases and J by 4 bases, leaving 7 bases between them. This CDR3 spans 12 amino acids. Germline V gene sequence: CDR1 MNHNS, CDR2 SASEGT. In DNA form, the CDR3 reads TGTGCCAGCAGTGGGTGGTTCACTGAAGCTTTCTTT. This encodes CASSGWFTEAFF.

This rearrangement joins TRBV6-1 to TRBJ1-2; TRBD1 aligns across 10 bases. V was pared by 6 bases and J by 7 bases, with 8 bases of the junction left unmatched. The germline V gene has CDR1 MNHNS and CDR2 SASEGT. CDR3 length: 14 residues. The CDR3 bases are TGTGCCAGCAGGGGGGGGGACAGGGGAATTGGCTACACCTTC. This sequence encodes CASRGGDRGIGYTF.

The V gene is TRBV29-1, the J gene TRBJ1-2; D remains ambiguous. The ends were cut back, 3 bases at V and 5 bases at J, with 16 bases in the middle. There are 14 residues in the CDR3. Germline loops: CDR1 SQVTM, CDR2 ANQGSEA. The CDR3 loop reads CSVERLLARYGYTF. The DNA for the CDR3 is TGCAGCGTTGAGCGGCTCCTCGCGAGATATGGCTACACCTTC. Using reference TRBV29-1 and TRBJ1-2 for the parts outside the CDR3, the full variable domain is SAVISQKPSRDICQRGTSLTIQCQVDSQVTMMFWYRQQPGQSLTLIATANQGSEATYESGFVIDKFPISRPNLTFSTLTVSNMSPEDSSIYLCSVERLLARYGYTFGSGTRLTVV.

The table lists this clonotype with many counts. The V and J genes are TRBV5-1 and TRBJ2-5; 12 nucleotides match TRBD1. The V segment lost 4 bases and the J segment 1 base; nucleotides outside the gene matches: 5. The CDR3 sequence is 16 residues long. The V gene's germline CDR1 is SGHRS and CDR2 YFSETQ. The CDR3 DNA is TGCGCCAGCAGCCGGGGACAGGGGGCCTTCCAAGAGACCCAGTACTTC. It translates to CASSRGQGAFQETQYF.